Below are 30 T cell receptor beta chains sequenced from a single sample in a study of STAT3 mutations in large granular lymphocyte leukemia. The antigens for these receptors are not known. Overall study findings and caveats: In T-cell large granular lymphocyte leukemia, about half of patients showed multiple immunodominant subclonotypes.

Method: immunoSEQ multiplex PCR; TCRdb's copy keeps in-frame clones and lacks some. The data hold over 25,000 clones, with roughly 80% observed a single time. Sequencing input: peripheral blood mononuclear cells. Every receptor here comes from a woman aged 50 to 65 with T-cell large granular lymphocyte leukemia. Some clones in this sample may be carry-over from other donors' samples.

The chain employs TRBV6-6 and TRBJ2-3, with 7 bases lining up with TRBD1. Trimming at V came to 6 bases and at J to 4 bases, leaving 7 bases not matched to a gene. Looked up from germline, CDR1 is MNHNY and CDR2 is SVGAGI (reference sequence). This CDR3 is built from 14 residues. CDR3 in DNA: TGTGCCAGCAGACCAGGGGACAGCCCAGATACGCAGTATTTT. Protein sequence: CASRPGDSPDTQYF.

This chain joins TRBV28 and TRBJ1-1; 7 bases match TRBD1. CDR3 length: 16 residues. The germline V gene encodes CDR1 MDHEN and CDR2 SYDVKM. With 6 bases clipped from V and 4 bases from J, the junction kept 14 bases outside the gene matches. CDR3 in DNA: TGTGCCAGCAGGCCAACAGGGGTCCCCGGGGGCACTGAAGCTTTCTTT. Translation: CASRPTGVPGGTEAFF.

J is TRBJ1-1 and V is TRBV5-1, with unresolved D. Germline V gene sequence: CDR1 SGHRS, CDR2 YFSETQ. V was pared by 4 bases and J by 2 bases, with 9 bases between. The CDR3 runs to 13 residues. The CDR3 is CASSPGLNTEAFF. CDR3 in DNA: TGCGCCAGCAGCCCCGGACTAAACACTGAAGCTTTCTTT.

This clone has a single count. The chain links TRBV25-1 to TRBJ1-3, with 7 bases matching TRBD1. The CDR3 length is 14 residues. Germline loops: CDR1 MGHDK, CDR2 SYGVNS. V gave up 4 bases and J gave up 3 bases; unmatched junction bases: 3. CDR3 region: CASSATGVGNTIYF. The DNA for the CDR3 is TGTGCCAGCAGTGCTACAGGGGTTGGAAACACCATATATTTT.

The rearrangement links TRBV30 to TRBJ2-2; no definite D call. Germline CDR1 GTSNPN, CDR2 SVGIG (reference sequence). The CDR3 is made up of 11 amino acids. Trimming removed 8 bases from V and 6 bases from J, with 10 bases in between. CDR3 in amino acids: CARGVAGELFF. CDR3 bases: TGTGCCCGAGGCGTGGCCGGGGAGCTGTTTTTT.

This chain connects TRBV4-2 to TRBJ1-5; D remains ambiguous. Per the germline V gene, CDR1 is LGHNA and CDR2 is YNFKEQ. The CDR3 consists of 12 residues. The germline V and J ends were trimmed by 3 bases and 4 bases, with 4 bases remaining between them. The DNA of the CDR3 is TGTGCCAGCAGCCACAGAAATCAGCCCCAGCATTTT. Its protein is CASSHRNQPQHF.

The chain uses TRBV4-2 and TRBJ2-6; 12 positions agree with TRBD1. The CDR3 is made up of 18 amino acids. V gave up 1 base and J gave up 3 bases; unmatched junction bases: 4. Germline CDR1 and CDR2: LGHNA and YNFKEQ. The CDR3 here is CASSQGGQGADGANVLTF. CDR3 sequence (DNA): TGTGCCAGCAGCCAAGGGGGACAGGGGGCGGATGGGGCCAACGTCCTGACTTTC.

The chain is built from TRBV5-1 and TRBJ1-4, with TRBD1 as a possible D gene (5 bases). Trimming removed 7 bases from V and 4 bases from J, with 14 bases in between. The CDR3 loop spans 14 amino acids. Per the germline V gene, CDR1 is SGHRS and CDR2 is YFSETQ. The CDR3 sequence is CASGAQGRNEKLFF. CDR3 in DNA: TGCGCCAGCGGCGCCCAGGGCCGTAATGAAAAACTGTTTTTT.

The chain is built from TRBV5-6 and TRBJ2-5, with 7 bases aligning to TRBD1. This CDR3 is 14 amino acids long. The germline V gene has CDR1 SGHDT and CDR2 YYEEEE. J lost 2 bases, V lost 4 bases, and 5 bases had no gene match. CDR3 sequence (DNA): TGTGCCAGCAGCGCGCCGGGACAGCAAGAGACCCAGTACTTC. Encoded protein: CASSAPGQQETQYF.

This chain uses TRBV9 with TRBJ2-1; D unclear. From germline, CDR1 is SGDLS and CDR2 YYNGEE. The germline V and J ends were trimmed by 0 bases and 2 bases, with 9 bases remaining between them. This CDR3 region has 15 residues. This CDR3 reads CASSVGPIPYNEQFF. For the CDR3, the DNA is TGTGCCAGCAGCGTAGGGCCAATCCCCTACAATGAGCAGTTCTTC.

The chain couples TRBV2 to TRBJ2-5; 7 bases align to TRBD2. The CDR3 contains 15 residues. The junction had 9 bases not matched to a gene; V was cut back by 7 bases and J by 1 base. Germline values: CDR1 SNHLY, CDR2 FYNNEI. CDR3 nucleotide sequence: TGTGCCAGCACCCTTGCGGGAGTATCCCAAGAGACCCAGTACTTC. Translated, it gives CASTLAGVSQETQYF. Supplemented by reference TRBV2 and TRBJ2-5, the full variable domain reads EPEVTQTPSHQVTQMGQEVILRCVPISNHLYFYWYRQILGQKVEFLVSFYNNEISEKSEIFDDQFSVERPDGSNFTLKIRSTKLEDSAMYFCASTLAGVSQETQYFGPGTRLLVL.

The chain employs TRBV28 and TRBJ1-1; no reliable D call. Germline CDR1 reads MDHEN; CDR2 reads SYDVKM. The CDR3 runs to 13 residues. V shed 7 bases and J shed 2 bases, with 11 bases lying between them. The CDR3 DNA follows: TGTGCCAGCAATGAGGGTTTCAACACTGAAGCTTTCTTT. Translating gives CASNEGFNTEAFF.

This rearrangement joins TRBV7-9 to TRBJ1-1, with D possibly TRBD1 on 5 matching bases. Germline CDR1 and CDR2: SEHNR and FQNEAQ (reference sequence). The CDR3 length is 13 residues. V was trimmed by 0 bases and J by 6 bases, leaving 8 bases between them. CDR3 amino acids: CASSLAGAPEAFF. CDR3 sequence (DNA): TGTGCCAGCAGCTTAGCAGGGGCACCTGAAGCTTTCTTT.

This chain joins TRBV5-6 and TRBJ1-2; 8 bases map to TRBD1. CDR1 and CDR2 (germline): SGHDT, YYEEEE. V shed 5 bases, J shed 0 bases, and the junction held 6 bases outside the gene matches. The CDR3 has 15 residues. The CDR3 DNA follows: TGTGCCAGCAGTTGGGACAGGACCACTAACTATGGCTACACCTTC. The encoded protein is CASSWDRTTNYGYTF. The variable domain in full, completed from reference TRBV5-6 and TRBJ1-2, reads DAGVTQSPTHLIKTRGQQVTLRCSPKSGHDTVSWYQQALGQGPQFIFQYYEEEERQRGNFPDRFSGHQFPNYSSELNVNALLLGDSALYLCASSWDRTTNYGYTFGSGTRLTVV.

V usage is TRBV5-1 and J usage is TRBJ2-1; the match to TRBD1 covers 7 bases. CDR1 and CDR2 from the germline V gene are SGHRS and YFSETQ. This CDR3 spans 14 amino acids. V lost 5 bases, J lost 3 bases, and 5 bases stayed unmatched. DNA for the CDR3: TGCGCCAGCAGTGTGAACAGGGGCTACAATGAGCAGTTCTTC. Residues: CASSVNRGYNEQFF.

The chain is built from TRBV29-1 and TRBJ2-5, with no clear D. This CDR3 comprises 12 residues. Germline assignment: CDR1 SQVTM and CDR2 ANQGSEA. V was pared by 5 bases and J by 1 base, with 8 bases between. The CDR3 reads CSVLVTQETQYF. CDR3 sequence (DNA): TGCAGCGTTTTAGTGACCCAAGAGACCCAGTACTTC.

The V and J genes are TRBV4-3 and TRBJ1-2; D gene ambiguous. Trimming shortened V by 3 bases and J by 2 bases, and 16 bases separated the two germline ends. The germline gives CDR1 LGHNA, CDR2 YSLEER. The CDR3 is made up of 16 amino acids. CDR3 coding DNA: TGCGCCAGCAGCCAGGGAGTGGGGTACCTAAACTATGGCTACACCTTC. This gives the protein CASSQGVGYLNYGYTF.

V usage is TRBV6-1 and J usage is TRBJ2-5, with D possibly being TRBD1 or TRBD2 (5 bases each). The germline CDR1 and CDR2 sequences are MNHNS and SASEGT. This CDR3 comprises 13 residues. V dropped 6 bases and J dropped 6 bases, with 14 bases sitting between them. CDR3 DNA: TGTGCCAGCAGCTCCGGGTGGGGGAAGACCCAGTACTTC. Translating it yields CASSSGWGKTQYF.

V gene TRBV30 combines with J gene TRBJ2-2; 9 nucleotides line up with TRBD1. V trimming: 3 bases; J trimming: 5 bases; junction bases outside the gene matches: 7. Germline V lookup: CDR1 GTSNPN, CDR2 SVGIG (reference sequence). The CDR3 contains 15 residues. DNA of the CDR3: TGTGCCTGGAGGGCGGGGACAGGGAGAACCGGGGAGCTGTTTTTT. Residues: CAWRAGTGRTGELFF.

V gene TRBV18 combines with J gene TRBJ2-1, with TRBD2 as a possible D gene (5 bases). Germline lookup yields CDR1 KGHSH and CDR2 LQKENI. The CDR3 loop spans 13 amino acids. V gave up 1 base and J gave up 4 bases, with 5 bases separating them. DNA of the CDR3: TGTGCCAGCTCACCACGACTATACAATGAGCAGTTCTTC. Translation gives CASSPRLYNEQFF. Full variable domain (rest looked up from reference TRBV18 and TRBJ2-1): NAGVMQNPRHLVRRRGQEARLRCSPMKGHSHVYWYRQLPEEGLKFMVYLQKENIIDESGMPKERFSAEFPKEGPSILRIQQVVRGDSAAYFCASSPRLYNEQFFGPGTRLTVL.

CDR3 loop: CASSESSVMTDTQYF. CDR3 in DNA: TGTGCCAGCAGTGAGTCTTCGGTTATGACAGATACGCAGTATTTT. The chain joins TRBV2 to TRBJ2-3, with D uncertain. V lost 3 bases and J 3 bases, leaving 13 bases between the germline ends. This CDR3 is built from 15 residues. Per germline, CDR1 SNHLY and CDR2 FYNNEI.

The chain is built from TRBV27 and TRBJ1-1; D perhaps matches TRBD1 (5 bases). The CDR3 is 15 residues long. CDR1 and CDR2 from the germline V gene are MNHEY and SMNVEV (reference sequence). V gave up 2 bases and J gave up 5 bases, with 15 bases separating them. The CDR3 nucleotides are TGTGCCAGCAGTTTAGGGCGGCTGGGGGGGACTGAAGCTTTCTTT. Residues: CASSLGRLGGTEAFF.

This chain joins TRBV7-9 and TRBJ2-1, with 9 bases matching TRBD2. The CDR3 covers 16 residues. V was clipped by 7 bases and J by 7 bases; unmatched bases: 14. Germline V lookup: CDR1 SEHNR, CDR2 FQNEAQ (reference sequence). CDR3 protein: CASTPGGVREGNEQFF. As DNA, the CDR3 is TGTGCCAGCACCCCCGGCGGAGTGCGGGAGGGGAATGAGCAGTTCTTC.

V gene TRBV30 combines with J gene TRBJ2-3; D not resolved. The V gene lost 0 bases and the J gene lost 3 bases, with 7 bases spanning the gap. This CDR3 contains 13 residues. The germline gives CDR1 GTSNPN, CDR2 SVGIG (reference sequence). The CDR3 nucleotides are TGTGCCTGGAGTGTCCAAGGGACAGATACGCAGTATTTT. It codes for CAWSVQGTDTQYF.

The chain is built from TRBV29-1 and TRBJ2-3; 9 bases are shared with TRBD2. V lost 0 bases to trimming and J lost 2 bases; unmatched junction nucleotides: 12. CDR3 length: 18 amino acids. Per the germline V gene, CDR1 is SQVTM and CDR2 is ANQGSEA. The CDR3 nucleotides read TGCAGCGTTGAAGATCATCAAGGGCTAGCGGGGTTCACAGATACGCAGTATTTT. It codes for CSVEDHQGLAGFTDTQYF.

The V call is TRBV19, the J call TRBJ2-1, with TRBD2 matching over 13 bases. After removal of 7 bases from V and 5 bases from J, the junction contained 5 bases not matched to a gene. Per the germline V gene, CDR1 is LNHDA and CDR2 is SQIVND (reference sequence). CDR3 size: 15 residues. Written as DNA, the CDR3 is TGTGCCAGTAAACTAGCGGGAGGGGGAAACAATGAGCAGTTCTTC. Translation: CASKLAGGGNNEQFF.

The sample holds one count of this clone. This chain uses TRBV7-2 with TRBJ2-2; D is tentatively TRBD1 or TRBD2 (5 bases each). The CDR3 has 15 residues. V lost 6 bases and J lost 6, with 17 bases in between. Germline V CDR1 and CDR2: SGHTA, FQGNSA. CDR3 sequence reads: CASRLGTGLAGELFF. Here the CDR3 DNA reads TGTGCCAGCAGACTCGGGACGGGGCTCGCCGGGGAGCTGTTTTTT. Drawing the rest from reference TRBV7-2 and TRBJ2-2, the complete variable domain is GAGVSQSPSNKVTEKGKDVELRCDPISGHTALYWYRQSLGQGLEFLIYFQGNSAPDKSGLPSDRFSAERTGGSVSTLTIQRTQQEDSAVYLCASRLGTGLAGELFFGEGSRLTVL.

This clone has a handful of counts. CDR3 region: CASEKGAQGDTQYF. CDR3 in DNA: TGCGCCAGCGAAAAGGGGGCGCAGGGAGATACGCAGTATTTT. V usage is TRBV5-1 and J usage is TRBJ2-3; 7 nucleotides align to TRBD1. CDR1 SGHRS and CDR2 YFSETQ come from the germline V gene. There are 14 residues in the CDR3. The V segment lost 7 bases and the J segment 5 bases; nucleotides outside the gene matches: 10.

This chain uses TRBV4-3 with TRBJ1-1; 9 bases line up with TRBD1. Germline CDR1 is LGHNA and CDR2 is YSLEER. This CDR3 comprises 15 residues. V trimming: 1 base; J trimming: 6 bases; junction bases outside the gene matches: 6. CDR3 nucleotide sequence: TGCGCCAGCAGCCAAGGGGACAGGGAGTTATCTGAAGCTTTCTTT. Translated: CASSQGDRELSEAFF.

In its sample, this clone was seen a few times. This chain connects TRBV27 to TRBJ1-2; D may be TRBD1 (6 bases). The CDR3 totals 14 residues. V was trimmed by 6 bases and J by 4 bases, leaving 15 bases between them. Germline CDR1 and CDR2: MNHEY and SMNVEV (reference sequence). This CDR3 reads CASRASGARYGYTF. As DNA, the CDR3 is TGTGCCAGCAGGGCCTCGGGGGCCCGCTATGGCTACACCTTC.